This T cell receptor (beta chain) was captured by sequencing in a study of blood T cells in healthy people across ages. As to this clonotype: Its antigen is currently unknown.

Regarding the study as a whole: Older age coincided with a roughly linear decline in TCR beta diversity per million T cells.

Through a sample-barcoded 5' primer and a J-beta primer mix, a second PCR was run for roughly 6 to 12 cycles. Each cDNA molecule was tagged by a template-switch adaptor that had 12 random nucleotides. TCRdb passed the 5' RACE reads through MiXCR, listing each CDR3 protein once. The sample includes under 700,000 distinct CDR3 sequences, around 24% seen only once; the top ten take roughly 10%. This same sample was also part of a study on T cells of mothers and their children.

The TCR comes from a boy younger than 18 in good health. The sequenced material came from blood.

CDR3 residues: CSATSGGTQETQYF. DNA for the CDR3: TGCAGTGCAACTAGCGGGGGGACTCAAGAGACCCAGTACTTC. This chain connects TRBV20-1 to TRBJ2-5; 12 bases are shared with TRBD2. After removal of 6 bases from V and 2 bases from J, the junction contained 4 bases not matched to a gene. Germline assignment: CDR1 DFQATT and CDR2 SNEGSKA (reference sequence). The CDR3 extends over 14 amino acids.